This passage covers 32 T cell receptor beta chains from one sample sequenced in a study of human T cells and chemical hapten exposure. Each CDR3 protein gets one entry after TCRdb re-called the RACE reads with MiXCR. The repertoire has about 110,000 distinct CDR3 sequences, roughly a tenth of them found once; the top ten carry about 3.1%. Documented time point: patch test 2, 6 weeks after DPC sensitization. The sample's treatment: therapeutic diphenylcyclopropenone sensitization with weekly scalp DPC. The source was whole blood, collected in connection with sensitization to the hapten diphenylcyclopropenone (DPC). These receptors were taken from a woman aged 40-49 years with alopecia areata. Some clones in this sample may be carry-over from other donors' samples.

The V call is TRBV5-1, the J call TRBJ1-2; the D gene is possibly TRBD1 (5 bases). V was trimmed by 0 bases and J by 8 bases, leaving 11 bases between them. This CDR3 spans 13 amino acids. The V gene's germline CDR1 is SGHRS and CDR2 YFSETQ. The CDR3 DNA reads TGCGCCAGCAGCTTGGTTGTAGGGGACGGCTACACCTTC. Amino acid sequence: CASSLVVGDGYTF.

This clonotype was counted ten times or more. The chain is built from TRBV29-1 and TRBJ2-5; 9 bases line up with TRBD1. The CDR3 contains 13 residues. With 6 bases clipped from V and 4 bases from J, the junction kept 6 bases outside the gene matches. Per the germline V gene, CDR1 is SQVTM and CDR2 is ANQGSEA. CDR3 in DNA: TGCAGCGTCGCCACGACAGGGGGAGAGACCCAGTACTTC. The encoded protein is CSVATTGGETQYF. The variable domain in full, completed from reference TRBV29-1 and TRBJ2-5, reads SAVISQKPSRDICQRGTSLTIQCQVDSQVTMMFWYRQQPGQSLTLIATANQGSEATYESGFVIDKFPISRPNLTFSTLTVSNMSPEDSSIYLCSVATTGGETQYFGPGTRLLVL.

In this sample, this clonotype turned up a few times. The rearrangement links TRBV7-2 to TRBJ2-3; 8 positions agree with TRBD1. The length of the CDR3 is 16 residues. Unmatched junction bases numbered 10, after V lost 5 bases and J lost 3 bases. Germline CDR1 reads SGHTA; CDR2 reads FQGNSA. Here the CDR3 DNA reads TGTGCCAGCAGCCACTCTCAGGGGGCTATGACAGATACGCAGTATTTT. This translates into CASSHSQGAMTDTQYF. Drawing the rest from reference TRBV7-2 and TRBJ2-3, the complete variable domain is GAGVSQSPSNKVTEKGKDVELRCDPISGHTALYWYRQSLGQGLEFLIYFQGNSAPDKSGLPSDRFSAERTGGSVSTLTIQRTQQEDSAVYLCASSHSQGAMTDTQYFGPGTRLTVL.

The chain couples TRBV4-3 to TRBJ2-7; D possibly uses TRBD1 or TRBD2 (5 bases each). The V gene lost 3 bases and the J gene lost 6 bases, with 21 bases spanning the gap. CDR3 size: 16 residues. CDR1 and CDR2 from the germline V gene are LGHNA and YSLEER. This chain's CDR3 is CASSHLFRDGVGEQYF. The CDR3, as DNA: TGCGCCAGCAGCCACCTATTCCGGGACGGGGTTGGCGAGCAGTACTTC.

This clonotype was found a few times. The chain has TRBV10-3 and TRBJ2-7; D is possibly TRBD2 (7 bases). Trimming cost V 5 bases and J 6 bases, with 14 bases left between them. Germline-derived CDR1 and CDR2 are ENHRY and SYGVKD. CDR3 length: 13 residues. The CDR3 protein is CAISIAGAREQYF. The CDR3 nucleotides read TGTGCCATCAGTATCGCGGGGGCTCGCGAGCAGTACTTC.

This clonotype was seen repeatedly, ten times or more. The CDR3 DNA sequence: TGTGCCAGCAGTACAGGGGGCCGAGGCTACACCTTC. Translation gives CASSTGGRGYTF. The chain couples TRBV6-5 to TRBJ1-2; 9 nucleotides agree with TRBD1. This CDR3 has 12 amino acids. Germline CDR1 MNHEY, CDR2 SVGAGI. With V trimmed by 5 bases and J by 8 bases, 3 bases remained unmatched.

In this sample, this clonotype turned up a few times. The rearrangement uses TRBV2 and TRBJ1-6; 9 nucleotides agree with TRBD1. Germline loops: CDR1 SNHLY, CDR2 FYNNEI. Losses at the gene ends were 6 bases for V and 7 bases for J; bases not matched to a gene: 7. The CDR3 contains 15 residues. This chain's CDR3 is CASSSRGQGNSPLHF. CDR3 nucleotide sequence: TGTGCCAGCAGCTCGCGAGGACAGGGGAATTCACCCCTCCACTTT.

This clonotype was seen a few times. In nucleotides, the CDR3 is TGTGCCAGCAGCTTAGCCCTTTCTAATTCACCCCTCCACTTT. Translation gives CASSLALSNSPLHF. The chain recombines TRBV7-6 with TRBJ1-6; D unclear. CDR3 length: 14 amino acids. V lost 0 bases and J 6 bases, leaving 6 bases between the germline ends. Germline loops: CDR1 SGHVS, CDR2 FNYEAQ.

In this sample, this clonotype turned up a few times. The chain couples TRBV5-1 to TRBJ2-5; TRBD1 might be the D (6 bases). The CDR3 runs to 14 residues. Germline V gene sequence: CDR1 SGHRS, CDR2 YFSETQ. V lost 5 bases, J lost 4 bases, and 15 bases lay in between. The CDR3 DNA sequence: TGCGCCAGCAGTACACAGGGCGTGGGAGAGACCCAGTACTTC. This codes for CASSTQGVGETQYF.

This clonotype was picked up many times. The chain couples TRBV12-3 or TRBV12-4 to TRBJ2-7, with TRBD1 matching 10 bases. V shed 2 bases and J 3 bases; nucleotides not matched to a gene: 4. The CDR3 runs 15 residues. CDR3 sequence: CASSLSGTGVYEQYF. For the CDR3, the DNA is TGTGCCAGCAGTTTATCCGGGACAGGGGTCTACGAGCAGTACTTC.

This clonotype came up many times. The V call is TRBV19, the J call TRBJ1-4; 7 bases fit TRBD1. The germline V gene has CDR1 LNHDA and CDR2 SQIVND (reference sequence). Unmatched junction bases numbered 6, after V lost 5 bases and J lost 3 bases. The CDR3 has 15 residues. CDR3 in amino acids: CASSPQGPANEKLFF. CDR3 DNA: TGTGCCAGTAGTCCACAGGGGCCCGCTAATGAAAAACTGTTTTTT.

This clonotype showed up many times. This sequence joins TRBV3-1 and TRBJ2-7; D is ambiguous. This CDR3 is 15 amino acids long. Trimming stripped 4 bases from V and 0 bases from J, with 13 bases between. Germline V gene lookup returns CDR1 LGHDT and CDR2 YNNKEL (reference sequence). The CDR3 DNA reads as TGTGCCAGCAGCCCGTCATGGGGAAGCTCCTACGAGCAGTACTTC. Protein sequence: CASSPSWGSSYEQYF.

The V call is TRBV5-6, the J call TRBJ1-1; D unclear. Germline V gives CDR1 SGHDT, CDR2 YYEEEE. The CDR3 length is 11 residues. V gave up 1 base and J gave up 7 bases, with 5 bases separating them. DNA of the CDR3: TGTGCCAGCAGCTTGAGAGTTGAAGCTTTCTTT. Translated, it gives CASSLRVEAFF.

The chain joins TRBV7-9 to TRBJ1-5, with 7 nucleotides matching TRBD1. The CDR3 runs to 14 residues. Germline V gene data show CDR1 as SEHNR and CDR2 as FQNEAQ (reference sequence). J was trimmed by 4 bases and V by 4 bases; bases with no gene match: 4. The CDR3 DNA is TGTGCCAGCAGCTCGGGACAGCCAAATCAGCCCCAGCATTTT. It is translated as CASSSGQPNQPQHF.

This clonotype was picked up many times. This rearrangement joins TRBV19 to TRBJ1-2; no reliable D call. Germline lookup yields CDR1 LNHDA and CDR2 SQIVND (reference sequence). V was pared by 7 bases and J by 7 bases, with 19 bases between. The CDR3 contains 14 residues. Here the CDR3 DNA reads TGTGCCAGTACCCCAACTCGATCGTTCGGTGGCTACACCTTC. Translating gives CASTPTRSFGGYTF.

This clonotype has just a few counts. The V call is TRBV23-1, the J call TRBJ1-1; weak D call: TRBD1 (6 bases). TRBV23-1 is recorded as an ORF, its role being uncertain. This CDR3 has 18 residues. Trimming stripped 0 bases from V and 4 bases from J, with 21 bases between. The CDR3 loop reads CASSQSFRGVRSVTEAFF. The CDR3 bases are TGCGCCAGCAGTCAATCTTTTAGGGGGGTGCGATCTGTCACTGAAGCTTTCTTT.

This rearrangement joins TRBV9 to TRBJ2-2; D call uncertain. The V and J ends lost 1 base and 1 base respectively, with 14 bases between them. CDR3 length equals 17 residues. CDR1 and CDR2 from the germline V gene are SGDLS and YYNGEE. CDR3 amino acids: CASSVLTSPQNTGELFF. DNA of the CDR3: TGTGCCAGCAGCGTACTAACCTCACCGCAGAACACCGGGGAGCTGTTTTTT.

This clonotype was observed many times. The rearrangement uses TRBV7-9 and TRBJ1-6; 7 nucleotides match TRBD1. CDR3 length equals 15 residues. Germline loops: CDR1 SEHNR, CDR2 FQNEAQ (reference sequence). V was clipped by 4 bases and J by 1 base; unmatched bases: 1. This CDR3 reads CASSWGQSYNSPLHF. For the CDR3, the DNA is TGTGCCAGCAGCTGGGGACAGTCCTATAATTCACCCCTCCACTTT.

The chain combines TRBV29-1 with TRBJ1-1; D perhaps matches TRBD1 (5 bases). The CDR3 is 13 amino acids. Trimming removed 6 bases from V and 1 base from J, with 12 bases in between. CDR1 SQVTM and CDR2 ANQGSEA come from the germline V gene. CDR3 coding DNA: TGCAGCGTGGGGCGGGGGGAGAACACTGAAGCTTTCTTT. Translating gives CSVGRGENTEAFF.

In this sample, this clonotype turned up many times. The V call is TRBV24-1, the J call TRBJ2-1; D uncertain. Between the trimmed V and J ends, which lost 7 bases and 4 bases, there was a span of 10 bases. CDR1 and CDR2 from the germline V gene are KGHDR and SFDVKD. The CDR3 sequence is 13 residues long. CDR3 region: CATSDSRYNEQFF. In DNA form, the CDR3 reads TGTGCCACCAGCGATAGTCGGTACAATGAGCAGTTCTTC.

This clonotype was recorded at least ten times. The chain couples TRBV7-2 to TRBJ2-7; D is perhaps TRBD2 (5 bases). The CDR3 has 13 amino acids. Germline CDR1 reads SGHTA; CDR2 reads FQGNSA. V dropped 5 bases and J dropped 6 bases, with 14 bases sitting between them. The CDR3 reads CASSGGWALEQYF. CDR3 in DNA: TGTGCCAGCAGCGGAGGATGGGCCCTCGAGCAGTACTTC.

The chain joins TRBV29-1 to TRBJ2-7; 9 positions agree with TRBD1. The CDR3 consists of 12 residues. Per the germline V gene, CDR1 is SQVTM and CDR2 is ANQGSEA. The J segment lost 6 bases and the V segment lost 3 bases, leaving 3 bases of the junction unmatched. The CDR3 spells CSVEGQGVEQYF. CDR3 bases: TGCAGCGTTGAGGGACAGGGCGTCGAGCAGTACTTC.

This clonotype was observed many times. V and J are TRBV18 and TRBJ2-2, with D maybe TRBD2 (6 bases). Trimming left V 4 bases short and J 2 bases short, with 14 bases between. The germline V gene has CDR1 KGHSH and CDR2 LQKENI. The CDR3 sequence is 16 residues long. DNA of the CDR3: TGTGCCAGCTCACGAACCGGGACTTACAACACCGGGGAGCTGTTTTTT. As protein: CASSRTGTYNTGELFF.

The J gene is TRBJ1-1, the V gene TRBV7-2; 12 nucleotides agree with TRBD1. Germline V gene lookup returns CDR1 SGHTA and CDR2 FQGNSA. The trim removed 5 bases at V and 8 bases at J, leaving 15 bases unmatched. CDR3 size: 17 residues. DNA of the CDR3: TGTGCCAGCAGCCTCCGGGACAGGGGGCGCTCCCTGTACGAAGCTTTCTTT. Residues: CASSLRDRGRSLYEAFF.

This clonotype was detected ten times or more. The chain combines TRBV2 with TRBJ2-3; 9 positions match TRBD2. Germline CDR1 and CDR2: SNHLY and FYNNEI. The CDR3 has 19 amino acids. V lost 4 bases to trimming and J lost 1 base; unmatched junction nucleotides: 15. CDR3 protein: CASSVPRSGGILGTDTQYF. The DNA for the CDR3 is TGTGCCAGCAGTGTACCGAGGAGCGGGGGGATTCTTGGCACAGATACGCAGTATTTT.

This clonotype was counted ten times or more. The V and J genes are TRBV6-1 and TRBJ1-5; maybe TRBD1 (6 bases). The ends were cut back, 5 bases at V and 0 bases at J, with 20 bases in the middle. This CDR3 has 18 residues. Germline CDR1 is MNHNS and CDR2 is SASEGT. The CDR3 nucleotides read TGTGCCAGCAGTCCACAGGGATCAACAGGGTATAGCAATCAGCCCCAGCATTTT. Its translation is CASSPQGSTGYSNQPQHF.

A note on this clonotype: A much more abundant neighbour one base away suggests this may be a read error. This chain uses TRBV7-2 with TRBJ2-6; D is uncertain. This CDR3 region has 17 residues. Germline V lookup: CDR1 SGHTA, CDR2 FQGNSA. The chain's CDR3 is CVSSLVASSSEANVLTF. CDR3 DNA: TGTGTCAGCAGCTTAGTGGCCAGTTCTAGTGAGGCCAACGTCCTGACTTTC.

This clonotype has ten or more counts. This chain links TRBV12-3 or TRBV12-4 with TRBJ1-4; tentative D call: TRBD1 (5 bases). The CDR3 covers 16 residues. V lost 3 bases and J lost 5, with 16 bases in between. CDR3 sequence (DNA): TGTGCCAGCAGTTTGAGGGTGGGACCGTCGAATGAAAAACTGTTTTTT. Amino acids: CASSLRVGPSNEKLFF.

This clonotype was detected many times. This sequence joins TRBV20-1 and TRBJ2-7; 10 positions agree with TRBD2. The CDR3 runs 13 residues. Germline V lookup: CDR1 DFQATT, CDR2 SNEGSKA (reference sequence). J was trimmed by 2 bases and V by 5 bases; bases with no gene match: 3. The CDR3 DNA reads TGCAGTGCTGCCGGGACTAGCGCCTACGAGCAGTACTTC. Its protein product is CSAAGTSAYEQYF.

V and J are TRBV28 and TRBJ1-5, with no clear D. The CDR3 has 16 residues. The V gene lost 5 bases and the J gene lost 3 bases, with 17 bases spanning the gap. Germline CDR1 is MDHEN and CDR2 is SYDVKM. CDR3 DNA: TGTGCCAGCAGTCCCATGACCGGGAGAAACAATCAGCCCCAGCATTTT. Its translation: CASSPMTGRNNQPQHF.

This chain uses TRBV29-1 with TRBJ1-2; TRBD1 might be the D (5 bases). The CDR3 extends over 15 amino acids. Germline V gene sequence: CDR1 SQVTM, CDR2 ANQGSEA. The V end lost 3 bases, the J end lost 6 bases, and 20 bases lay between the germline ends. CDR3 loop: CSVEARGGTVHGYTF. CDR3 bases: TGCAGCGTTGAGGCCCGCGGGGGTACAGTCCATGGCTACACCTTC.

This chain links TRBV9 with TRBJ1-2; perhaps TRBD1 as D (5 bases). Germline V gene data show CDR1 as SGDLS and CDR2 as YYNGEE. CDR3 size: 14 residues. Trimming cost V 5 bases and J 8 bases, with 19 bases left between them. CDR3 bases: TGTGCCAGCAGTTCTCAGGGAGGTTTAGAAGGCTACACCTTC. Protein: CASSSQGGLEGYTF.